A single sample gave rise to the 32 T cell receptor beta chains below, sequenced in a study of monozygotic twins with inflammatory bowel disease. No DNA is given; TCRdb re-called the 5' RACE reads and lists each CDR3 protein once. This table holds around 200,000 distinct CDR3 sequences. Sequenced sample: blood. The source is a human donor with ulcerative colitis or Crohn's disease, or a healthy co-twin of an affected twin (not recorded which).

The rearrangement links TRBV4-2 to TRBJ2-2; TCRdb selects TRBD1, and the lack of DNA leaves this call unchecked. The CDR3 consists of 15 residues. The germline CDR1 and CDR2 sequences are LGHNA and YNFKEQ. The CDR3 here is CASSQGTGNTGELFF.

The V and J genes are TRBV20-1 and TRBJ1-6. This CDR3 is 13 amino acids long. From germline, CDR1 is DFQATT and CDR2 SNEGSKA (reference sequence). This chain's CDR3 is CSARGAGFSPLHF.

The chain couples TRBV20-1 to TRBJ1-2; TCRdb's D call of TRBD1 is untestable without DNA. CDR1 and CDR2 (germline): DFQATT, SNEGSKA (reference sequence). CDR3 length equals 13 residues. The CDR3 sequence is CSASQGTAYGYTF.

The chain uses TRBV20-1 and TRBJ1-6; without DNA, the TCRdb call of TRBD1 cannot be checked. Germline V CDR1 and CDR2: DFQATT, SNEGSKA (reference sequence). The CDR3 extends over 12 amino acids. This chain's CDR3 is CSATGPNSPLHF.

This chain uses TRBV11-2 with TRBJ2-3; as DNA is missing, the TRBD1 call by TCRdb cannot be tested. CDR3 size: 16 residues. Germline lookup yields CDR1 SGHAT and CDR2 FQNNGV. Here the CDR3 reads CASSFRSGGLTDTQYF.

The J gene is TRBJ2-3, the V gene TRBV18; TCRdb designates TRBD1, a call that cannot be tested without DNA. The CDR3 extends over 18 amino acids. The germline gives CDR1 KGHSH, CDR2 LQKENI. CDR3 sequence: CASSPGQGRSGGTDTQYF.

The rearrangement joins TRBV5-5 to TRBJ2-5; TCRdb names TRBD1, which stays unverified in the absence of DNA. CDR1 is SGHKS and CDR2 is YYEKEE in the germline V gene (reference sequence). CDR3 length: 15 amino acids. CDR3 loop: CASSPTGSFGETQYF.

The CDR3 here is CASSMGTLNTEAFF. The V and J genes are TRBV19 and TRBJ1-1. Germline values: CDR1 LNHDA, CDR2 SQIVND (reference sequence). The CDR3 spans 14 residues.

The CDR3 here is CASSLGDRETGELFF. The V call is TRBV5-8, the J call TRBJ2-2; checking the TCRdb D call of TRBD1 is not possible without DNA. This CDR3 is built from 15 residues. Per germline, CDR1 SGHTS and CDR2 YDEGEE. The full variable domain, in which reference TRBV5-8 and TRBJ2-2 provide the parts outside the CDR3, is EAGVTQSPTHLIKTRGQQATLRCSPISGHTSVYWYQQALGLGLQFLLWYDEGEERNRGNFPPRFSGRQFPNYSSELNVNALELEDSALYLCASSLGDRETGELFFGEGSRLTVL.

This chain joins TRBV2 and TRBJ2-7; TCRdb indicates TRBD1, and absent DNA this call remains unverified. Germline CDR1 is SNHLY and CDR2 is FYNNEI. The CDR3 contains 16 residues. The CDR3 protein is CASSEVQGPSSYEQYF.

The chain uses TRBV10-1 and TRBJ2-7; as DNA is missing, the TRBD2 call by TCRdb cannot be tested. The CDR3 covers 15 residues. Germline values: CDR1 WNHNN, CDR2 SYGVQD (reference sequence). This chain's CDR3 is CASSGLGDPSWEQYF.

The chain is built from TRBV7-9 and TRBJ1-5. CDR3 length: 14 amino acids. Germline V gives CDR1 SEHNR, CDR2 FQNEAQ (reference sequence). CDR3: CASSKEYSNQPQHF.

The J gene is TRBJ2-1, the V gene TRBV5-5; lacking DNA, the TRBD1 call made by TCRdb goes unchecked. Germline CDR1 SGHKS, CDR2 YYEKEE (reference sequence). The CDR3 sequence is 15 residues long. The chain's CDR3 is CASSLGTVSYNEQFF.

The genes are TRBV6-5 and TRBJ1-2. Looked up from germline, CDR1 is MNHEY and CDR2 is SVGAGI. The CDR3 runs 15 residues. The CDR3 loop reads CASSSPGRTLGGYTF.

V is TRBV11-3 and J is TRBJ2-5; TCRdb outputs TRBD1, but without DNA this stays unchecked. Germline lookup yields CDR1 SGHNT and CDR2 YENEEA. CDR3 length: 13 residues. This chain's CDR3 is CASSPGTGETQYF.

The chain recombines TRBV4-1 with TRBJ2-2; no DNA is available, so the TRBD1 call from TCRdb remains unchecked. The germline V gene has CDR1 MGHRA and CDR2 YSYEKL. CDR3 length equals 17 residues. CDR3 residues: CASSQRAQGGNTGELFF.

This chain connects TRBV4-1 to TRBJ1-2. CDR1 and CDR2 (germline): MGHRA, YSYEKL. CDR3 length equals 14 residues. The CDR3 here is CASSQGGGAYGYTF.

The V and J genes are TRBV3-1 and TRBJ1-2. Germline V gene sequence: CDR1 LGHDT, CDR2 YNNKEL (reference sequence). The length of the CDR3 is 13 residues. CDR3 amino acids: CASSHTRHYGYTF.

J is TRBJ2-3 and V is TRBV10-3. Germline V lookup: CDR1 ENHRY, CDR2 SYGVKD. This CDR3 region has 14 residues. CDR3 sequence: CAISESRATDTQYF.

The V and J genes are TRBV2 and TRBJ2-3; TCRdb returns TRBD2, unconfirmable since there is no DNA. The germline gives CDR1 SNHLY, CDR2 FYNNEI. The CDR3 extends over 17 amino acids. The chain's CDR3 is CASSEERGGRGTDTQYF.

The chain has TRBV7-9 and TRBJ1-1. Germline loops: CDR1 SEHNR, CDR2 FQNEAQ (reference sequence). The CDR3 sequence is 12 residues long. CDR3 sequence: CASREGFTEAFF.

The CDR3: CSVEDRGGYNEQFF. The chain couples TRBV29-1 to TRBJ2-1; TCRdb's D call of TRBD1 is untestable without DNA. CDR3 length: 14 amino acids. Germline CDR1 is SQVTM and CDR2 is ANQGSEA.

The CDR3 sequence: CAISGGAPYNEQFF. V and J are TRBV10-3 and TRBJ2-1; the D call from TCRdb, TRBD1, cannot be confirmed without DNA. CDR1 and CDR2 from the germline V gene are ENHRY and SYGVKD. The CDR3 contains 14 residues.

This sequence joins TRBV13 and TRBJ2-3; with no DNA, the TCRdb D assignment of TRBD1 cannot be verified. Looked up from germline, CDR1 is PRHDT and CDR2 is FYEKMQ (reference sequence). The CDR3 is made up of 17 amino acids. CDR3 loop: CASSLGLSGGITDTQYF. Drawing the rest from reference TRBV13 and TRBJ2-3, the complete variable domain is AAGVIQSPRHLIKEKRETATLKCYPIPRHDTVYWYQQGPGQDPQFLISFYEKMQSDKGSIPDRFSAQQFSDYHSELNMSSLELGDSALYFCASSLGLSGGITDTQYFGPGTRLTVL.

The chain recombines TRBV18 with TRBJ2-1; TCRdb names TRBD2, which stays unverified in the absence of DNA. Germline CDR1 and CDR2: KGHSH and LQKENI. There are 12 residues in the CDR3. The CDR3 loop is CASSPREHEQFF.

The rearrangement joins TRBV7-2 to TRBJ2-1; TCRdb lists TRBD2, though no DNA is available to test this call. Germline loops: CDR1 SGHTA, CDR2 FQGNSA. CDR3 length: 13 amino acids. The CDR3 protein is CASSPPSGNEQFF. The full variable domain, with the rest looked up from reference TRBV7-2 and TRBJ2-1, is GAGVSQSPSNKVTEKGKDVELRCDPISGHTALYWYRQSLGQGLEFLIYFQGNSAPDKSGLPSDRFSAERTGGSVSTLTIQRTQQEDSAVYLCASSPPSGNEQFFGPGTRLTVL.

The rearrangement joins TRBV7-2 to TRBJ2-7; TCRdb calls TRBD2, which cannot be checked without DNA. The CDR3 is 15 amino acids. Germline V lookup: CDR1 SGHTA, CDR2 FQGNSA. CDR3 amino acids: CASSLGGGLSYEQYF. Complete variable domain (other parts from reference TRBV7-2 and TRBJ2-7): GAGVSQSPSNKVTEKGKDVELRCDPISGHTALYWYRQSLGQGLEFLIYFQGNSAPDKSGLPSDRFSAERTGGSVSTLTIQRTQQEDSAVYLCASSLGGGLSYEQYFGPGTRLTVT.

This chain connects TRBV20-1 to TRBJ2-1; TCRdb proposes TRBD2, but this gene call is untestable without DNA. This CDR3 contains 15 residues. Germline V gene lookup returns CDR1 DFQATT and CDR2 SNEGSKA (reference sequence). The CDR3 loop is CSDTSGGSSYNEQFF.

The rearrangement joins TRBV5-1 to TRBJ1-2. This CDR3 is 16 amino acids long. Germline lookup yields CDR1 SGHRS and CDR2 YFSETQ. The CDR3 loop is CASSFKGAGGDYGYTF. Based on the CDR3 plus reference TRBV5-1 and TRBJ1-2, the full variable domain is KAGVTQTPRYLIKTRGQQVTLSCSPISGHRSVSWYQQTPGQGLQFLFEYFSETQRNKGNFPGRFSGRQFSNSRSEMNVSTLELGDSALYLCASSFKGAGGDYGYTFGSGTRLTVV.

The chain recombines TRBV7-8 with TRBJ2-7; TCRdb indicates TRBD2, and absent DNA this call remains unverified. This CDR3 contains 16 residues. In germline, CDR1 is SGHVS, CDR2 FQNEAQ. The CDR3 spells CASSLTLAGGNYEQYF.

This sequence joins TRBV9 and TRBJ2-3; TCRdb proposes TRBD1, but this gene call is untestable without DNA. Germline CDR1 is SGDLS and CDR2 is YYNGEE. This CDR3 has 14 residues. The CDR3 protein is CASSSYRSTDTQYF.

The CDR3: CAISDRDRETQYF. The chain combines TRBV10-3 with TRBJ2-5; without DNA, the TCRdb call of TRBD1 cannot be checked. CDR1 ENHRY and CDR2 SYGVKD come from the germline V gene. There are 13 residues in the CDR3.